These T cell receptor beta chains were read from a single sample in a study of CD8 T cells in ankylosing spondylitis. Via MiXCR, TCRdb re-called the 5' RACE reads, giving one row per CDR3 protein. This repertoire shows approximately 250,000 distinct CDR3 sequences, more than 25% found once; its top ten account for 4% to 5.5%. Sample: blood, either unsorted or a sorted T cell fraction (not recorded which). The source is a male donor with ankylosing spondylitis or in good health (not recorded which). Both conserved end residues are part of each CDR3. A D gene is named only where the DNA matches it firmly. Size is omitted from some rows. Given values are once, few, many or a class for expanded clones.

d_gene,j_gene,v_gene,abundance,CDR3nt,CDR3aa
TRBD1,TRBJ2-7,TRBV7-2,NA,TGTGCCAGCAGCGGGACAGGGCCTGCCTACGAGCAGTACTTC,CASSGTGPAYEQYF
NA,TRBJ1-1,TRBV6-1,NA,TGTGCCAGCATGTGGAGGGGAGAGAACACTGAAGCTTTCTTT,CASMWRGENTEAFF
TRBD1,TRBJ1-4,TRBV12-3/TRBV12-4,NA,TGTGCCAGCAGTTTCAGACAGGGTCATGAAAAACTGTTTTTT,CASSFRQGHEKLFF
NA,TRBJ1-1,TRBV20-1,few,TGCAGTGCTGACCGGTTGGACACTGAAGCTTTCTTT,CSADRLDTEAFF
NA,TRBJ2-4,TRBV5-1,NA,TGCGCCAGCAGCTTGGAAGGCCCACGGAACATTCAGTACTTC,CASSLEGPRNIQYF
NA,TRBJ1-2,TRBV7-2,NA,TGTGCCAGCAGCCACTCAAGGTACTATGGCTACACCTTC,CASSHSRYYGYTF
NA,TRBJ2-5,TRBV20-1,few,TGCAGTGCTCCTAGGGGCGGGGCACAAGAGACCCAGTACTTC,CSAPRGGAQETQYF
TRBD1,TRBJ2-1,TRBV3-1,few,TGTGCCAGCAGAGCCGGGACAGACAATGAGCAGTTCTTC,CASRAGTDNEQFF
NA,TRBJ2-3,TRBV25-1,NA,TGTGCCAGCAGTGAATGGCAGGGGGGAGCAGATACGCAGTATTTT,CASSEWQGGADTQYF
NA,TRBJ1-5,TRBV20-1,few,TGCAGTGCTAGAATGGATAGCAATCAGCCCCAGCATTTT,CSARMDSNQPQHF
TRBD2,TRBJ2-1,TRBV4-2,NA,TGTGCCAGCAGCCCGGGACTAGCGGGGGGCCATGAGCAGTTCTTC,CASSPGLAGGHEQFF
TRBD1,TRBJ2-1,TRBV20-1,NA,TGCAGTGCTAGAGTTTTGGGACAGGGGTTTTCAAATGCGCAGTTCTTC,CSARVLGQGFSNAQFF
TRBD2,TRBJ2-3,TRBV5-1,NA,TGCGCCAGCAGCATTCTAGCGGGGGGCTTAGCAGATACGCAGTATTTT,CASSILAGGLADTQYF
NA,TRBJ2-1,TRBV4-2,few,TGTGCCAGCAGCCAAGATCGGGGTCTTGTGTTCTTC,CASSQDRGLVFF
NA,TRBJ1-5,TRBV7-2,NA,TGTGCCAGCAGCCAGCGCTGGGGTCAGCCCCAGCATTTT,CASSQRWGQPQHF
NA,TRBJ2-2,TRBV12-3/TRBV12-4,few,TGTGCCAGCAGTCAAACGTCGACCGGGGAGCTGTTTTTT,CASSQTSTGELFF
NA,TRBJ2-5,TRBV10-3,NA,TGTGCCATCAGTGATCCGAACACACAAGAGACCCAGTACTTC,CAISDPNTQETQYF
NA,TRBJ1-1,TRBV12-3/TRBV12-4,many,TGTGCCAGCAGTCATTACAGGGTGCGTGTTCCTGAAGCTTTCTTT,CASSHYRVRVPEAFF
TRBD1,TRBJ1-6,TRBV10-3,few,TGTGCCATCAGTGATATTGGACAGGGGGGATCACCCCTCCACTTT,CAISDIGQGGSPLHF
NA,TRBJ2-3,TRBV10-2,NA,TGCGCCAGCAGTGAGTCCGACGACAGCACAGATACGCAGTATTTT,CASSESDDSTDTQYF
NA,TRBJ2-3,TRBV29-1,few,TGCAGCGTTGGGGCAGGGGCCGAAACAGATACGCAGTATTTT,CSVGAGAETDTQYF
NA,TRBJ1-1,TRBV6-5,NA,TGTGCCAGCAGTTACTCGAGTATCGCTGAAGCTTTCTTT,CASSYSSIAEAFF
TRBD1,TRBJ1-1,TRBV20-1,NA,TGCAGTGCGCCGGACAGGGTGGGGAACACTGAAGCTTTCTTT,CSAPDRVGNTEAFF
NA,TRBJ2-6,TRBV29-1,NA,TGCAGCGTATCTCTAGGGGGGGCCAACGTCCTGACTTTC,CSVSLGGANVLTF
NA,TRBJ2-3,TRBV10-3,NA,TGTGCCATCAGTGAGGTGGGGGTTCACACAGATACGCAGTATTTT,CAISEVGVHTDTQYF
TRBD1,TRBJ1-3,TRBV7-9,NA,TGTGCCAGCAGCCCGAGGGACAGCCACGGTGGAAACACCATATATTTT,CASSPRDSHGGNTIYF
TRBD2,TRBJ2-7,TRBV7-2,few,TGTGCCAGCAGCTTCGGGGGAGGGATCTACGAGCAGTACTTC,CASSFGGGIYEQYF
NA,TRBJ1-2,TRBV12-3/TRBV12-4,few,TGTGCCAGCAGTAGCATGAAGGGTGGAAGCTATGGCTACACCTTC,CASSSMKGGSYGYTF